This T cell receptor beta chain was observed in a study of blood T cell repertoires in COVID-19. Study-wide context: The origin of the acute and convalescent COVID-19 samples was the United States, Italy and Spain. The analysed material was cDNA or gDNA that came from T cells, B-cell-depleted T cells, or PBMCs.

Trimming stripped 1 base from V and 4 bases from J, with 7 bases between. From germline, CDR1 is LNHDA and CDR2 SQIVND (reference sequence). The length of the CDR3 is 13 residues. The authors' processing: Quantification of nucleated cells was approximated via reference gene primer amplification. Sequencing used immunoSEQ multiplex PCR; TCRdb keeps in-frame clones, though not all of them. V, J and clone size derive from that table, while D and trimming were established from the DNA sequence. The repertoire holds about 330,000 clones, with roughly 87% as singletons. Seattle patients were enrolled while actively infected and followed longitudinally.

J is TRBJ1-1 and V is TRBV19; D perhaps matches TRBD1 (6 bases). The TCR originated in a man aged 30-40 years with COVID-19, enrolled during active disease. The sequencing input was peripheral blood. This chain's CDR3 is CASSIGGPTEAFF. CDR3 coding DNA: TGTGCCAGTAGTATAGGGGGGCCCACTGAAGCTTTCTTT.